The entry below describes one T cell receptor (beta chain). Its binding antigen is unknown. No per-base quality is available; no much larger clone lies one base away. The CDR3 runs 14 amino acids, cysteine and phenylalanine included. Just CDR3 DNA is preserved here, 42 bases in frame from base 1. The germline V gene encodes CDR1 SNHLY and CDR2 FYNNEI. Trimming costs V 1 base and J 6 bases, and their ends lie 12 bases apart. The data stem from a study of control samples from healthy donors and cancer patients (dated by TCRdb to about 2020). Library preparation was by the immunoSEQ multiplex PCR assay. The clones in this table, taken by TCRdb from immuneACCESS, are in-frame only. Not every clone is retained; where verified, under half of the shortfall comes from an unresolved V gene, and the cause of the rest is unknown. The sample profile shows roughly 150,000 clones; 85% to 90% of them were found once. The top ten clones comprise approximately 1.7% of the sample.

The sequence came from a man aged 18 to 35 in good health. The sequenced sample consisted of blood. The chain uses TRBV2 and TRBJ1-1, with the D gene uncertain. In nucleotide form, the sequence is TGTGCCAGCAGTGAAGTATTGAAGATCGCTGAAGCTTTCTTT. This yields the protein CASSEVLKIAEAFF.